What follows is one T cell receptor (beta chain) and its context. Its antigen is not yet known. Base qualities are not recorded, but no much larger clone differs from it by a single base. The data were taken from a study of shared clonotypes between healthy human individuals (TCRdb year 2020). Describing the broader study: The cohort included three men and two women between 18 and 49 years of age. For each donor, three plates each were used for CD4 naive and CD4 memory, two plates were used for CD8 naive, and one plate was used for CD8 memory. Blood TCR repertoires of five healthy adults were deeply sequenced to estimate repertoire size and the extent of clonotype sharing between individuals. To increase sequencing depth and limit assay-specific biases, TCR repertoire library preparation and sequencing were carried out by different laboratories using diverse techniques. Per donor, leukapheresis produced somewhere between about 0.9 and 10 billion PBMCs.

Using the deep immunoSEQ assay, multiplex PCR amplified TCR CDR3 regions from genomic DNA. For each cell subset, the extracted genomic DNA was distributed evenly across all wells of several immunoSEQ 96-well plates, and each plate served as one replicate. For sorted subsets, about 200 ng genomic DNA, equal to some 28,000 T cell genomes, was loaded into each replicate PCR. The purified libraries were quantified using a Qubit 3.0 fluorometer, sized with a Bioanalyzer 2100, and then quantified again using the KAPA Library Quantification kit. Every immunoSEQ 96-well plate was sequenced on a separate single-read 150-cycle Illumina NextSeq 550 flow cell. The source study handled its data this way. The immunoSEQ output contained only junctional sequences without quality scores, so filtering could not match that applied to full-length reads. To assign V/J genes and CDR3, sequences were annotated using PyIR, a Python wrapper for IgBLAST v1.9, with IMGT germline references. Any read was removed if the V/J assignment was weak (E-value above 1e-6), the CDR3 was missing, or the read contained stop codons, out-of-frame junctions, or ambiguous translated residues. A V3J clonotype was defined by an identical inferred V gene, J gene, and CDR3 amino acid sequence. The percentage overlap between two repertoires was calculated by dividing the number of shared unique clonotypes by the size of the smaller repertoire. Three approaches were used to assess repertoire richness: RTK rarefaction, the Chao1 estimator, and Recon v2.1 estimates of unobserved clonotypes. OLGA was used to compute generation probabilities for all TCRbeta clonotypes that the gDNA method yielded from several donors. In its TCRdb copy, this immuneACCESS table keeps in-frame sequences only and misses some clones. Where compared with another copy, unresolved V genes explain less than half of these, and the others have no known cause. That table furnishes V, J and clone size, whereas the DNA furnished D and trimming. The sample contains approximately 740,000 clones, 80% to 95% of them found a single time. Of the sample, more than 20% is held by the ten largest clones.

General findings and caveats noted by the study authors: Naive subsets generally had larger estimated clonotype richness than memory subsets. Higher generation probabilities were observed for clonotypes shared by all four sorted-subset donors than for non-shared clonotypes. Based on pairwise subsampling, the degree of clonotype sharing among donors was expected to be affected by sequencing depth. Sampling was restricted to blood, and TCR repertoires in tissues likely differ from the TCR repertoires found in blood. Because the study included a small number of donors, the genetic and exposure-history diversity represented was limited. Even with the large sequencing depth, rarefaction of the sorted-subset datasets indicated that sequencing was incomplete. When four donors were compared, the shared fraction of clonotypes was approximately 5% for naive CD4, around 3.5% for naive CD8, about 2.4% for memory CD4, and 0.35% to 0.4% for memory CD8.

For the CD8 naive samples, CD45RO-negative cells were positively selected for CCR7, yielding a CD45RA+CCR7+ population from which TemRA cells were excluded. Healthy HIV-negative adults with no recently reported acute infections or vaccinations were included as donors. Only Caucasian adults living in Nashville, Tennessee, USA were represented among the donors. After blood collection by leukapheresis, PBMCs were isolated using Ficoll-Histopaque density gradient centrifugation and then cryopreserved in the vapor phase of liquid nitrogen. Analytical flow cytometry was used to check the purity and quantity of each magnetically sorted T cell population. Each sorted fraction had its genomic DNA isolated and then quantified by UV absorbance on a Nanodrop 2000c. The source is a man younger than 40 in good health. Material for sequencing was naive CD8+ T cells sorted from blood. The label giving this sample's cell subset or site can be read as: CD45RA+CCR7+.

At the DNA level, the sequence is TGCAGCGTTGAGCCGGGGCCCCCGGGCTCCTACGAGCAGTACTTC. Translated, this is CSVEPGPPGSYEQYF. The sequence is built from TRBV29-1 and TRBJ2-7; the D assignment is uncertain and may be TRBD1 or TRBD2, with 5 bases supporting each. V and J are truncated by 3 bases and 0 bases respectively, leaving an intervening sequence of 15 bases. The germline V gene specifies SQVTM as CDR1 and ANQGSEA as CDR2. The CDR3 measures 15 amino acids from cysteine to phenylalanine. The only DNA kept is the CDR3, 45 bases in frame from the first base.